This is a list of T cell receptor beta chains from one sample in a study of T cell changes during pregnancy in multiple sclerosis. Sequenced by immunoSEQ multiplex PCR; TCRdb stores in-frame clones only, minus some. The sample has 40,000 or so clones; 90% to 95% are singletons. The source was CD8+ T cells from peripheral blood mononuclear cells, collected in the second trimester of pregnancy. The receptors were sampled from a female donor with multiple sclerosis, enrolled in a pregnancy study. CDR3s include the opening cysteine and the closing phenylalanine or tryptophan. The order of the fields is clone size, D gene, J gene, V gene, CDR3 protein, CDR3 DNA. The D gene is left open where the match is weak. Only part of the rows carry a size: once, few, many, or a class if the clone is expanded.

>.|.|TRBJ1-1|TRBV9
CASSVDPGRGMNTEAFF
TGTGCCAGCAGCGTAGATCCTGGCAGGGGTATGAACACTGAAGCTTTCTTT
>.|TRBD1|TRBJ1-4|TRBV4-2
CASSQEPGTGGEKLFF
TGTGCCAGCAGCCAAGAGCCCGGGACAGGGGGTGAAAAACTGTTTTTT
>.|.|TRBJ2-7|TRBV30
CAWDQGGYEQYF
TGTGCCTGGGACCAGGGGGGCTACGAGCAGTACTTC
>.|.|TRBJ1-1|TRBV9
CASSVFLGNTEAFF
TGTGCCAGCAGCGTATTCCTAGGGAACACTGAAGCTTTCTTT
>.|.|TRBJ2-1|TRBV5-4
CASSNDLGLYNEQFF
TGTGCCAGCAGCAACGACCTGGGACTGTACAATGAGCAGTTCTTC
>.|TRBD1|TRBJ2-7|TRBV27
CASENLGTEPYEQYF
TGTGCCAGCGAAAACCTTGGGACAGAGCCCTACGAGCAGTACTTC
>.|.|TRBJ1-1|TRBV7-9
CASSYIVTGTEAFF
TGTGCCAGCAGCTATATAGTGACAGGTACTGAAGCTTTCTTT
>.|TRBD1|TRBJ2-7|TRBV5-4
CASSLDWTGYYEQYF
TGTGCCAGCAGCTTGGATTGGACAGGTTACTACGAGCAGTACTTC
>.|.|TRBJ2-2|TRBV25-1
CASSEGGGELFF
TGTGCCAGCAGTGAAGGAGGGGGGGAGCTGTTTTTT
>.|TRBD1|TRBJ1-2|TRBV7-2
CASSRGQGNGYTF
TGTGCCAGCAGCCGGGGACAGGGCAATGGCTACACCTTC
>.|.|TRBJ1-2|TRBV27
CASSLGQGNGYTF
TGTGCCAGCAGTTTAGGGCAGGGTAACGGCTACACCTTC
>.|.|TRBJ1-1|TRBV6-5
CASTRNTEAFF
TGTGCCAGCACCAGGAACACTGAAGCTTTCTTT
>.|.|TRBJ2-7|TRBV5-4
CASSSSLSGGEQYF
TGTGCCAGCAGCTCCTCGCTTAGCGGAGGAGAGCAGTACTTC
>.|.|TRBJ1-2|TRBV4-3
CASSQDYRADGYTF
TGCGCCAGCAGCCAAGATTACAGGGCTGACGGCTACACCTTC
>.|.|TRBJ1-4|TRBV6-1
CASSEVGGTNEKLFF
TGTGCCAGCAGTGAAGTCGGGGGAACTAATGAAAAACTGTTTTTT
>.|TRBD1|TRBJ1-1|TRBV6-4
CASSQGAGNTEAFF
TGTGCCAGCAGTCAGGGGGCCGGGAACACTGAAGCTTTCTTT
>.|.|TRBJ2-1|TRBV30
CAWSVLGRGYEQFF
TGTGCCTGGAGTGTACTCGGCAGGGGTTATGAGCAGTTCTTC
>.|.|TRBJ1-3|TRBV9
CASSPEGGPGNTIYF
TGTGCCAGCAGCCCCGAGGGAGGCCCTGGAAACACCATATATTTT
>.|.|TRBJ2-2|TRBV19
CATGVNTGELFF
TGTGCCACAGGGGTAAACACCGGGGAGCTGTTTTTT
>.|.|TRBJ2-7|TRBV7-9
CASSLAGSEQYF
TGTGCCAGCAGCTTAGCCGGGAGCGAGCAGTACTTC
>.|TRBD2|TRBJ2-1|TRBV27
CASSLSVAGREYEQFF
TGTGCCAGCAGTTTATCGGTAGCGGGAAGGGAGTATGAGCAGTTCTTC
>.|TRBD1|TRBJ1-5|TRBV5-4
CASSLDRGQPQHF
TGTGCCAGCAGCCTAGACAGGGGTCAGCCCCAGCATTTT
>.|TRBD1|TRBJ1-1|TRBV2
CASQGGTEAFF
TGTGCCAGCCAGGGGGGCACTGAAGCTTTCTTT
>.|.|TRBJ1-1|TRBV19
CASAALGGVTEAFF
TGTGCCAGTGCTGCCCTCGGGGGTGTCACTGAAGCTTTCTTT
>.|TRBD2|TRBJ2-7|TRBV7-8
CASSPFSGISYEQYF
TGTGCCAGCAGCCCGTTTAGCGGGATCTCCTACGAGCAGTACTTC
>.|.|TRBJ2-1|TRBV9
CASSGTSSEQFF
TGTGCCAGCAGCGGAACGAGCTCTGAGCAGTTCTTC
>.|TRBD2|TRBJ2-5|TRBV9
CASSSSGREETQYF
TGTGCCAGCAGCTCTAGCGGGAGGGAAGAGACCCAGTACTTC
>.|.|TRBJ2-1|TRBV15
CATSRGLGRGDNEQFF
TGTGCCACCAGCAGAGGGTTGGGCAGGGGTGACAATGAGCAGTTCTTC
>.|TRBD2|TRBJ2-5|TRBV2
CASSEALTSGEQETQYF
TGTGCCAGCAGTGAAGCACTGACTAGCGGGGAGCAAGAGACCCAGTACTTC
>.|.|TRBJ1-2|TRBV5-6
CASSLEQGFSSGGYTF
TGTGCCAGCAGCTTGGAACAGGGTTTTAGTTCGGGGGGCTACACCTTC
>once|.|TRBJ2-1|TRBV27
CASRNLAQVNNEQFF
TGTGCCAGCAGAAACCTAGCCCAGGTTAACAATGAGCAGTTCTTC
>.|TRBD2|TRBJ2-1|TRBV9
CASSVVAGGPDEQFF
TGTGCCAGCAGCGTAGTTGCGGGGGGGCCGGATGAGCAGTTCTTC